A selection of T cell receptor beta chains follows, all from one sample in a study of T-cell memory formation after mild COVID-19. From the 5' RACE reads, TCRdb called clonotypes with MiXCR, one entry per CDR3 protein. The repertoire consists of roughly 170,000 distinct CDR3 sequences, with approximately 17% occurring once and the leading ten covering approximately 4%. Material: PBMCs or a T cell subset sorted from them (not recorded which). These TCRs come from a man in his late teens or twenties who had mild COVID-19 (a few samples of this study predate the infection). Cell type and time point are not known. The CDR3 runs from the conserved cysteine through the conserved F or W.

TRBJ1-2 TRBV9 CASSVAGSYTF
TRBJ2-5 TRBV4-2 CASSQGGADQETQYF
TRBJ2-1 TRBV7-9 CASSSGLAGGYEQFF
TRBJ2-3 TRBV7-6 CASSLVFGGTDTQYF
TRBJ2-5 TRBV11-2 CASSLGGDGTQYF
TRBJ1-1 TRBV5-1 CASRQLANTEAFF
TRBJ1-2 TRBV7-2 CASSSPGQGAYGYTF
TRBJ1-1 TRBV7-9 CASSSGLTGGGTEAFF
TRBJ1-4 TRBV20-1 CSAASGTGFEKLFF
TRBJ1-4 TRBV27 CATRAGAGKLFF
TRBJ1-2 TRBV5-1 CASSLGLRVLSGGYTF
TRBJ2-3 TRBV12-3/TRBV12-4 CASSPGAGPRSTDTQYF
TRBJ2-3 TRBV29-1 CSLLRGNSWGTDTQYF
TRBJ1-5 TRBV21-1 CASSKSPGLNQPQHF
TRBJ1-1 TRBV6-2/TRBV6-3 CASTPNTQGYTEAFF
TRBJ2-3 TRBV10-1 CASGAGGRTDTQYF
TRBJ2-3 TRBV6-5 CASSRGAVSTDTQYF
TRBJ2-1 TRBV7-7 CASSPTSGVSSYNEQFF
TRBJ2-7 TRBV7-9 CASSALDRDTYEQYF
TRBJ1-5 TRBV20-1 CSASGQGVVQPQHF
TRBJ1-5 TRBV12-3/TRBV12-4 CASSRQGSDQPQHF
TRBJ2-2 TRBV4-1 CASSLAGVTGELFF
TRBJ2-1 TRBV7-2 CASSFDRGGYNEQFF
TRBJ1-5 TRBV20-1 CSARGGQYSNQPQHF
TRBJ2-6 TRBV19 CASSTTGAGANVLTF
TRBJ1-2 TRBV4-3 CASSQETGDGNYGYTF
TRBJ1-1 TRBV10-3 CAISATENTEAFF
TRBJ2-2 TRBV7-8 CASSPRDRPNTGELFF
TRBJ2-2 TRBV10-3 CAIRGLAGARNTGELFF
TRBJ1-6 TRBV9 CASSVAQSGRNNSPLHF
TRBJ2-3 TRBV20-1 CSARTSGGSDTQYF
TRBJ1-2 TRBV18 CASSPDRVGGHGYTF
TRBJ2-3 TRBV7-9 CASQGGGSSTDTQYF
TRBJ2-3 TRBV5-1 CASSLPTGAADTQYF
TRBJ1-1 TRBV4-3 CASSPQMWGPNTEAFF
TRBJ2-5 TRBV6-5 CASSTSGRETQYF
TRBJ1-1 TRBV18 CASYGTDNTEAFF
TRBJ2-7 TRBV9 CASSAAPTPGFEQYF
TRBJ2-1 TRBV20-1 CSAPGLARPEQFF
TRBJ1-5 TRBV12-3/TRBV12-4 CASSSGPGQGNYLNQPQHF
TRBJ1-2 TRBV5-1 CASSLVHRNGYTF
TRBJ2-3 TRBV7-2 CASSLDFTDTQYF